The 6 T cell receptor beta chains given below trace back to one sample, sequenced in a study of T-cell memory formation after mild COVID-19. Each CDR3 protein gets one entry after TCRdb re-called the 5' RACE reads with MiXCR. Of approximately 210,000 distinct CDR3 sequences in the sample, approximately 20% were seen once. Material: PBMCs or a T cell subset sorted from them (not recorded which). These receptor sequences come from an adult woman who had mild COVID-19 (a few samples of this study predate the infection). Cell type and time point are not known.

The CDR3 DNA is TGCAGCGCCGAAGGCCGACAGGGGTTAAACTATGGCTACACCTTC. It codes for CSAEGRQGLNYGYTF. The V gene is TRBV29-1, the J gene TRBJ1-2; 8 positions agree with TRBD1. V lost 7 bases and J lost 2; bases outside the gene matches: 12. The germline gives CDR1 SQVTM, CDR2 ANQGSEA. CDR3 length: 15 amino acids.

This clonotype was found a few times. The V call is TRBV7-9, the J call TRBJ2-7; TRBD1 matches 11 bases. The CDR3 contains 14 residues. Germline CDR1 is SEHNR and CDR2 is FQNEAQ (reference sequence). V was clipped by 5 bases and J by 5 bases; unmatched bases: 5. The CDR3 here is CASSMGQGVDEQYF. The DNA for the CDR3 is TGTGCCAGCAGCATGGGACAGGGGGTGGACGAGCAGTACTTC.

The chain couples TRBV7-6 to TRBJ2-5; TRBD1 is a possible D gene (6 bases). V was shortened by 1 base and J by 1 base, with 10 bases between the two germline ends. The CDR3 loop spans 15 amino acids. Per germline, CDR1 SGHVS and CDR2 FNYEAQ. The DNA of the CDR3 is TGTGCCAGCAGCTTAGGTGGGACACGCCAAGAGACCCAGTACTTC. It codes for CASSLGGTRQETQYF.

This sequence joins TRBV20-1 and TRBJ2-3, with D possibly being TRBD2 (7 bases). Trimming shortened V by 6 bases and J by 0 bases, and 16 bases separated the two germline ends. The CDR3 length is 15 residues. The germline V gene has CDR1 DFQATT and CDR2 SNEGSKA (reference sequence). The CDR3 protein is CSAKDGGPSTDTQYF. In DNA, the CDR3 is TGCAGTGCAAAGGACGGGGGGCCGAGCACAGATACGCAGTATTTT.

This clonotype was observed a few times. CDR3 loop: CASSQGGGADDTQYF. CDR3 coding DNA: TGTGCCAGCAGCCAAGGCGGGGGGGCCGATGATACGCAGTATTTT. V gene TRBV4-2 combines with J gene TRBJ2-3, with 9 nucleotides matching TRBD2. V lost 1 base, J lost 6 bases, and 5 bases stayed unmatched. This CDR3 has 15 amino acids. Germline loops: CDR1 LGHNA, CDR2 YNFKEQ.

There are a few counts of this clonotype. V usage is TRBV12-3 or TRBV12-4 and J usage is TRBJ2-3; D is perhaps TRBD1 or TRBD2 (5 bases each). V dropped 3 bases and J dropped 3 bases, with 7 bases sitting between them. The CDR3 spans 13 residues. This CDR3 reads CASSFGATDTQYF. The CDR3 DNA sequence: TGTGCCAGCAGTTTCGGGGCGACAGATACGCAGTATTTT.